The T cell receptor (beta chain) described here comes from a study of T cells in Graves' hyperthyroidism and ophthalmopathy. Losses at the gene ends were 4 bases for V and 4 bases for J; bases not matched to a gene: 11. This CDR3 spans 16 amino acids. Germline V CDR1 and CDR2: DFQATT, SNEGSKA (reference sequence). Template material for amplifying TCR beta CDR3 regions consisted of RNA transcripts. The primer set for the first-round RT-PCR of the TCR CDR3 was HTBI. TCRdb ran MiXCR on the multiplex PCR reads and lists one entry per CDR3 protein. The profile shows 350,000 or so distinct CDR3 sequences, 21% of them singletons.

The chain carries TRBV20-1 and TRBJ2-5, with TRBD2 identical over 11 bases. Sample: blood. The TCR comes from a woman between 45 and 65 years old with Graves' hyperthyroidism. The CDR3 loop is CSAIDPRTSGRETQYF. The CDR3 DNA reads as TGCAGTGCTATCGATCCACGGACTAGCGGGCGAGAGACCCAGTACTTC.